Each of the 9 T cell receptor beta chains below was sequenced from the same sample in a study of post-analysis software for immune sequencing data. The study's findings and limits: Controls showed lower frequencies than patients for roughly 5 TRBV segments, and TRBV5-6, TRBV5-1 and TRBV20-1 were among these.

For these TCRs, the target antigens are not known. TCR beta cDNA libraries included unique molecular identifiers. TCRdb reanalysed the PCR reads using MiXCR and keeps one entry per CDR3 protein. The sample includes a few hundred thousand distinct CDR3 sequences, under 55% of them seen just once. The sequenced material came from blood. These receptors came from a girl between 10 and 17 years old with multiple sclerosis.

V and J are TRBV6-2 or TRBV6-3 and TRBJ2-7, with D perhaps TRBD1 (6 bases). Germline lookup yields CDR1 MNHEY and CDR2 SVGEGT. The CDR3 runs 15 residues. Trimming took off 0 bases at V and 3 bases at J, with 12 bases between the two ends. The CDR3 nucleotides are TGTGCCAGCAGTTACTCGGGGACAAAGATCTACGAGCAGTACTTC. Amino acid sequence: CASSYSGTKIYEQYF.

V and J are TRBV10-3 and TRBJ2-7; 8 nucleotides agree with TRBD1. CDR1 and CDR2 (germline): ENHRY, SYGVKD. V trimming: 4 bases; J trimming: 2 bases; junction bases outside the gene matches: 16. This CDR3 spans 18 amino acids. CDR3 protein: CAISGNPRETGGTYEQYF. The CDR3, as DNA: TGTGCCATCAGTGGGAACCCGAGGGAAACAGGGGGGACCTACGAGCAGTACTTC.

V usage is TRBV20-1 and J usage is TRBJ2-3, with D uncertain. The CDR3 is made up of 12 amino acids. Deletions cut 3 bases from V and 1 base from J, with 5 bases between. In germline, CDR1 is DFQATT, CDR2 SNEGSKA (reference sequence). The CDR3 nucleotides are TGCAGTGCTAGTTACGGCACAGATACGCAGTATTTT. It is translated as CSASYGTDTQYF.

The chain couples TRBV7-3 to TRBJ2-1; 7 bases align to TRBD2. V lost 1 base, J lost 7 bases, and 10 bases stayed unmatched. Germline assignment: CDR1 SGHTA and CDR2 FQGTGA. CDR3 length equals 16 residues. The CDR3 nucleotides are TGTGCCAGCAGCTTAAGGGGGGGGACTATGAGAAATGAGCAGTTCTTC. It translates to CASSLRGGTMRNEQFF.

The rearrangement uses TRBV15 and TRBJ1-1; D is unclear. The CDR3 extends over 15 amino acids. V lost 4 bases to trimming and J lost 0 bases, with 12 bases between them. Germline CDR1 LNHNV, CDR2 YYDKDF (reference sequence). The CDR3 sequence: CATSTERGVNTEAFF. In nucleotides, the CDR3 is TGTGCCACCAGCACCGAACGTGGCGTGAACACTGAAGCTTTCTTT.

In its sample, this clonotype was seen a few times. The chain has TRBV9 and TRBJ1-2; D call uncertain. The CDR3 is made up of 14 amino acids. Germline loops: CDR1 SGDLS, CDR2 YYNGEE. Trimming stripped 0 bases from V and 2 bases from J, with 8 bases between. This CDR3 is CASSVAPENYGYTF. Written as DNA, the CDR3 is TGTGCCAGCAGCGTAGCCCCAGAAAACTATGGCTACACCTTC.

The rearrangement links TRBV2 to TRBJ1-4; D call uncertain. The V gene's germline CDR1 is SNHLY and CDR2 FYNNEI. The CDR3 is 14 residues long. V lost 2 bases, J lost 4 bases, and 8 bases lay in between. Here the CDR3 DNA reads TGTGCCAGCAGTGAATACCAGCTTAATGAAAAACTGTTTTTT. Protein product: CASSEYQLNEKLFF.

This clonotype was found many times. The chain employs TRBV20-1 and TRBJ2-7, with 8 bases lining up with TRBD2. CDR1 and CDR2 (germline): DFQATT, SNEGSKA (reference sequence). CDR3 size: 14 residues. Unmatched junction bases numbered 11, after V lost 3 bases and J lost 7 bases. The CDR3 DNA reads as TGCAGTGCTAGTCCCCCAGCGGGAGTAAGGGAGCAGTACTTC. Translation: CSASPPAGVREQYF.

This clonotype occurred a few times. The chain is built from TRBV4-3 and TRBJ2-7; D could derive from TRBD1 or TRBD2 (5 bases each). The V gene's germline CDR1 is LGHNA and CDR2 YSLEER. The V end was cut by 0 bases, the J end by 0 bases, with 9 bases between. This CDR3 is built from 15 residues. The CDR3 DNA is TGCGCCAGCAGCCAAGACCGGGGCCTCTCCTACGAGCAGTACTTC. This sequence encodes CASSQDRGLSYEQYF.